Presented here are 19 T cell receptor beta chains from one specimen sequenced in a study of blood T cells in healthy people across ages. A J-beta primer mix and a sample-barcoded 5' primer were used in a second PCR of about 7 to 12 cycles. TCRdb analysed the 5' RACE reads with MiXCR anew, one entry per CDR3 protein. The table lists 1.5 million to 2 million distinct CDR3 sequences, roughly 49% of them singletons. Sequenced input: blood. The receptor set was obtained from a woman in her thirties or forties in good health.

A word on this clonotype: At one of its ends the junction is not consistent with the germline gene, which may arise from a read error. The CDR3 sequence is CASSLNPAGPSYEQFF. For the CDR3, the DNA is TGTGCCAGCAGCTTAAACCCTGCAGGGCCTAGCTATGAGCAGTTTTTC. The chain carries TRBV7-2 and TRBJ2-1; D possibly matches TRBD1 or TRBD2 (5 bases each). The CDR3 has 16 residues. The germline V gene encodes CDR1 SGHTA and CDR2 FQGNSA.

The chain combines TRBV7-2 with TRBJ2-3; maybe TRBD2 (5 bases). The CDR3 is 15 residues long. Between the trimmed V and J ends, which lost 1 base and 4 bases, there was a span of 12 bases. CDR1 is SGHTA and CDR2 is FQGNSA in the germline V gene. The CDR3 loop reads CASSLVGSEADTQYF. The CDR3 DNA reads TGTGCCAGCAGCTTAGTTGGGAGCGAGGCAGATACGCAGTATTTT.

This clonotype was seen only a few times. This chain joins TRBV4-2 and TRBJ2-1; the D gene is possibly TRBD2 (5 bases). From germline, CDR1 is LGHNA and CDR2 YNFKEQ. The CDR3 covers 15 residues. V lost 0 bases and J 9 bases, leaving 15 bases between the germline ends. For the CDR3, the DNA is TGTGCCAGCAGCCAAGATAGAGCGGCCCGGGGTGAGCAGTTCTTC. Protein product: CASSQDRAARGEQFF.

This clonotype has more than one count but fewer than ten. The chain's CDR3 is CSAILQRGGPQETQYF. The DNA of the CDR3 is TGCAGTGCTATACTCCAGCGGGGGGGCCCTCAAGAGACCCAGTACTTC. The chain employs TRBV20-1 and TRBJ2-5, with 10 bases matching TRBD2. CDR1 and CDR2 from the germline V gene are DFQATT and SNEGSKA (reference sequence). The CDR3 totals 16 residues. Germline trimming cut 4 bases from V and 2 bases from J; bases unmatched to any gene: 10.

The chain employs TRBV7-6 and TRBJ2-7; D is perhaps TRBD1 (6 bases). Trimming stripped 3 bases from V and 6 bases from J, with 18 bases between. Germline CDR1 SGHVS, CDR2 FNYEAQ. CDR3 size: 15 residues. Here the CDR3 reads CASSFYNRDPSEQYF. The CDR3 coding sequence is TGTGCCAGCAGCTTTTACAACAGGGATCCTAGCGAGCAGTACTTC.

This chain connects TRBV7-8 to TRBJ1-1; unclear D gene. Germline V gene data show CDR1 as SGHVS and CDR2 as FQNEAQ. Trimming removed 3 bases from V and 8 bases from J, with 10 bases in between. This CDR3 spans 12 amino acids. The CDR3 DNA follows: TGTGCCAGCAGCTTCGGTAGGAGAGAAGCTTTCTTT. Translating it yields CASSFGRREAFF. Based on the CDR3 plus reference TRBV7-8 and TRBJ1-1, the full variable domain is GAGVSQSPRYKVAKRGQDVALRCDPISGHVSLFWYQQALGQGPEFLTYFQNEAQLDKSGLPSDRFFAERPEGSVSTLKIQRTQQEDSAVYLCASSFGRREAFFGQGTRLTVV.

V usage is TRBV7-2 and J usage is TRBJ2-3; D is possibly TRBD1 (5 bases). The CDR3 runs to 15 residues. V lost 0 bases and J lost 4, with 11 bases in between. The V gene's germline CDR1 is SGHTA and CDR2 FQGNSA. The CDR3 region has the DNA TGTGCCAGCAGCTTAGCCGGCAGGGCGGCAGATACGCAGTATTTT. Translating gives CASSLAGRAADTQYF.

This sequence joins TRBV27 and TRBJ2-1; maybe TRBD2 (5 bases). The V end was cut by 3 bases, the J end by 0 bases, with 18 bases between. The length of the CDR3 is 18 residues. The germline V gene encodes CDR1 MNHEY and CDR2 SMNVEV (reference sequence). CDR3 coding DNA: TGTGCCAGCAGTTTTCGGAGGACGGACCCGAGCTCCTACAATGAGCAGTTCTTC. Its protein is CASSFRRTDPSSYNEQFF.

This clonotype was recorded only once. The CDR3 sequence: CASSFTGADTYEQFF. The CDR3 DNA is TGCGCCAGCAGCTTCACAGGGGCTGACACCTACGAGCAGTTCTTC. This sequence joins TRBV5-1 and TRBJ2-1; the match to TRBD1 covers 7 bases. J was trimmed by 10 bases and V by 2 bases; bases with no gene match: 12. The CDR3 consists of 15 residues. Germline values: CDR1 SGHRS, CDR2 YFSETQ.

The chain carries TRBV20-1 and TRBJ1-2, with TRBD1 identical over 10 bases. The CDR3 totals 16 residues. CDR1 is DFQATT, CDR2 SNEGSKA, per germline (reference sequence). The V segment lost 5 bases and the J segment 3 bases; nucleotides outside the gene matches: 12. This CDR3 is CSAFGTGATTDYGYTF. The CDR3 DNA is TGCAGTGCTTTCGGGACAGGGGCCACGACCGACTATGGCTACACCTTC.

The chain couples TRBV27 to TRBJ2-7; TRBD1 or TRBD2 may be the D gene (6 bases each). The DNA matches TRBJ2-5 better at its end, which makes the J call doubtful. Germline CDR1 and CDR2: MNHEY and SMNVEV (reference sequence). This CDR3 region has 16 residues. The CDR3 loop is CASSFATRGRQETQYF. As DNA, the CDR3 is TGTGCCAGCAGTTTTGCCACAAGGGGGAGGCAAGAGACCCAGTACTTC.

This chain connects TRBV20-1 to TRBJ1-1; D is possibly TRBD1 (6 bases). Trimming took 3 bases from V and 10 from J, leaving 21 bases between them. This CDR3 is 14 amino acids long. Germline V gene lookup returns CDR1 DFQATT and CDR2 SNEGSKA (reference sequence). CDR3 loop: CSASLVTGRPGAFF. The CDR3 coding sequence is TGCAGTGCTAGCCTCGTGACAGGAAGACCGGGAGCTTTCTTT.

The rearrangement links TRBV5-1 to TRBJ2-2; perhaps TRBD1 as D (6 bases). Per the germline V gene, CDR1 is SGHRS and CDR2 is YFSETQ. The CDR3 totals 15 residues. The V and J ends lost 2 bases and 1 base respectively, with 9 bases between them. For the CDR3, the DNA is TGCGCCAGCAGCTTAACAGGGAAGAACACCGGGGAGCTGTTTTTT. Residues: CASSLTGKNTGELFF.

This chain joins TRBV20-1 and TRBJ1-6, with 8 bases that match TRBD1. With V trimmed by 6 bases and J by 10 bases, 11 bases remained unmatched. This CDR3 is 14 amino acids long. Germline CDR1 reads DFQATT; CDR2 reads SNEGSKA (reference sequence). In DNA form, the CDR3 reads TGCAGTGCCCGACGGACAGGGACGACCTCACCCCTCCACTTT. This sequence encodes CSARRTGTTSPLHF.

The table lists this clonotype with a few counts. The genes are TRBV20-1 and TRBJ1-2; no reliable D call. Trimming removed 6 bases at V and 4 bases at J, with 15 bases between. The CDR3 has 13 residues. From germline, CDR1 is DFQATT and CDR2 SNEGSKA (reference sequence). The CDR3 here is CSARRSGIYGYTF. CDR3 bases: TGCAGTGCCAGACGCAGTGGGATCTATGGCTACACCTTC.

This clonotype has only a few counts. J is TRBJ2-5 and V is TRBV9; tentatively, D is TRBD2 (6 bases). CDR1 SGDLS and CDR2 YYNGEE come from the germline V gene. V shed 2 bases and J shed 5 bases, with 13 bases lying between them. CDR3 size: 14 residues. CDR3 nucleotides: TGTGCCAGCAGCGTGGGACTCTATGGTGAGACCCAGTACTTC. Its protein product is CASSVGLYGETQYF.

This chain joins TRBV21-1 and TRBJ2-5; TRBD1 is taken as the D call from the table, unchecked against the DNA. TRBV21-1 is given as a pseudogene. This CDR3 region has 15 residues. This CDR3 is CAKGQEGRTRETQYF. In DNA, the CDR3 is TGTGCCAAAGGACAGGAGGGGCGCACGAGGGAGACCCAGTACTTC.

V and J are TRBV4-1 and TRBJ2-1; 8 bases align to TRBD1. Germline CDR1 MGHRA, CDR2 YSYEKL. The CDR3 runs to 16 residues. V was pared by 5 bases and J by 4 bases, with 10 bases of the junction left unmatched. This CDR3 is CASSWTPGGSYNEQFF. Written as DNA, the CDR3 is TGCGCCAGCAGCTGGACACCAGGGGGCTCTTACAATGAGCAGTTCTTC.

The chain combines TRBV7-2 with TRBJ2-3; D unresolved. This CDR3 is built from 13 residues. The germline V and J ends were trimmed by 4 bases and 6 bases, with 11 bases remaining between them. Looked up from germline, CDR1 is SGHTA and CDR2 is FQGNSA. The CDR3 reads CASSSVKRDTQYF. CDR3 sequence (DNA): TGTGCCAGCAGCTCTGTGAAGAGGGATACGCAGTATTTT.